The clone carrying this T cell receptor beta chain was found many times. Antigen: not known. Axillary draining lymph nodes of breast cancer patients supplied the node samples. The source of the sample is a study of breast tumors, draining lymph nodes, adjacent tissues. General observations from the study: Data only fit, rather than demonstrated, lymph node origin of most tumor T cells. Data fit most tumor T cells coming from lymph node, expanding in tumor. Tumor repertoires ranked between lymph nodes and nontumor tissue in diversity, with V and J gene preferences.

The CDR3 totals 14 residues. V shed 3 bases and J shed 4 bases, with 13 bases lying between them. The V gene's germline CDR1 is SGHNT and CDR2 YYREEE (reference sequence). One entry per CDR3 protein results from TCRdb running MiXCR on the multiplex PCR reads. The sample records 85,000 to 130,000 distinct CDR3 sequences, 30% being singletons. The chain recombines TRBV5-4 with TRBJ2-5; tentatively, D is TRBD2 (6 bases). This clonotype was obtained from a female donor with breast cancer. Some clones in this sample may be carry-over from other donors' samples. Source material: axillary lymph node tissue. CDR3 sequence reads: CASSSGLRGETQYF. CDR3 sequence (DNA): TGTGCCAGCAGCTCGGGACTCCGCGGAGAGACCCAGTACTTC.